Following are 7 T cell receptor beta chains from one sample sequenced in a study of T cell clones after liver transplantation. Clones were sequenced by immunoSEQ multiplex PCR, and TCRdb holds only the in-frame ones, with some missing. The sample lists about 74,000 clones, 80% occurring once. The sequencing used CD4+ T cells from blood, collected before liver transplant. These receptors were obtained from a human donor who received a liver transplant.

The CDR3 DNA follows: TGTGCCAGCAGCTTTCCCCCGGGGGGTCCGGGAGAGACCCAGTACTTC. Translation gives CASSFPPGGPGETQYF. The chain joins TRBV7-9 to TRBJ2-5; 7 positions agree with TRBD2. The CDR3 has 16 residues. V gave up 3 bases and J gave up 4 bases; unmatched junction bases: 11. CDR1 is SEHNR and CDR2 is FQNEAQ in the germline V gene (reference sequence).

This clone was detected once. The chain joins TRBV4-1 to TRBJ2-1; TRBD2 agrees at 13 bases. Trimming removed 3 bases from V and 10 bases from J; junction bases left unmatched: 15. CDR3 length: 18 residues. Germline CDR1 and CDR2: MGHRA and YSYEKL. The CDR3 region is CASSQLDLGLAGVSEQFF. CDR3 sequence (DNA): TGCGCCAGCAGCCAGCTCGACCTAGGACTAGCGGGAGTCAGCGAGCAGTTCTTC.

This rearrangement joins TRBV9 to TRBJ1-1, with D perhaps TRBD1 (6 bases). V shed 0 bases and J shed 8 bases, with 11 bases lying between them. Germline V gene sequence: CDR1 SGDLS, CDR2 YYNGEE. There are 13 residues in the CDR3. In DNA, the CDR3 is TGTGCCAGCAGCGTAGGATGGGGGGCGGAAGCTTTCTTT. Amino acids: CASSVGWGAEAFF. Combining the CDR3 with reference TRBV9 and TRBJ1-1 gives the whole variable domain DSGVTQTPKHLITATGQRVTLRCSPRSGDLSVYWYQQSLDQGLQFLIQYYNGEERAKGNILERFSAQQFPDLHSELNLSSLELGDSALYFCASSVGWGAEAFFGQGTRLTVV.

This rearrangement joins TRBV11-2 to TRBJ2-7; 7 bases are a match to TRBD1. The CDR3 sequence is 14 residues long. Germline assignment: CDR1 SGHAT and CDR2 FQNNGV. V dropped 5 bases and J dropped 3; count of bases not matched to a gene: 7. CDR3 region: CASSLHWDSYEQYF. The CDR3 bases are TGTGCCAGCAGCCTACATTGGGACAGCTACGAGCAGTACTTC. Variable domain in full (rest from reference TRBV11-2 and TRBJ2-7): EAGVAQSPRYKIIEKRQSVAFWCNPISGHATLYWYQQILGQGPKLLIQFQNNGVVDDSQLPKDRFSAERLKGVDSTLKIQPAKLEDSAVYLCASSLHWDSYEQYFGPGTRLTVT.

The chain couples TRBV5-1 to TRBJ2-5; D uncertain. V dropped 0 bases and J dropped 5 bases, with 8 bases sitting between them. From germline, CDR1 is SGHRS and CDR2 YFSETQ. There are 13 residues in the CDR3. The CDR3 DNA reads TGCGCCAGCAGCTTGGGGAGTGGGGAGACCCAGTACTTC. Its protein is CASSLGSGETQYF.

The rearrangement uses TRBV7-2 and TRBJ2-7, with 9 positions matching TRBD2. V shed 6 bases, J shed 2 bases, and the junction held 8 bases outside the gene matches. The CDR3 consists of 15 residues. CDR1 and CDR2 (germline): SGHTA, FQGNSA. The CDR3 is CASSSQAGGPYEQYF. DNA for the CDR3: TGTGCCAGCAGTTCCCAAGCGGGGGGCCCCTACGAGCAGTACTTC. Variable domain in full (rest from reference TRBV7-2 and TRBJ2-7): GAGVSQSPSNKVTEKGKDVELRCDPISGHTALYWYRQSLGQGLEFLIYFQGNSAPDKSGLPSDRFSAERTGGSVSTLTIQRTQQEDSAVYLCASSSQAGGPYEQYFGPGTRLTVT.

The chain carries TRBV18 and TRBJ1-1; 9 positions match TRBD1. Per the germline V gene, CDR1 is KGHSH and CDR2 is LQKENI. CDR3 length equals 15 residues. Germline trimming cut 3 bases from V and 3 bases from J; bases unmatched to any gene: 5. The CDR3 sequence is CASSPTGGWDTEAFF. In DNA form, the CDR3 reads TGTGCCAGCTCACCTACAGGGGGCTGGGACACTGAAGCTTTCTTT. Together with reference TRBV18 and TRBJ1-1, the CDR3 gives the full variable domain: NAGVMQNPRHLVRRRGQEARLRCSPMKGHSHVYWYRQLPEEGLKFMVYLQKENIIDESGMPKERFSAEFPKEGPSILRIQQVVRGDSAAYFCASSPTGGWDTEAFFGQGTRLTVV.